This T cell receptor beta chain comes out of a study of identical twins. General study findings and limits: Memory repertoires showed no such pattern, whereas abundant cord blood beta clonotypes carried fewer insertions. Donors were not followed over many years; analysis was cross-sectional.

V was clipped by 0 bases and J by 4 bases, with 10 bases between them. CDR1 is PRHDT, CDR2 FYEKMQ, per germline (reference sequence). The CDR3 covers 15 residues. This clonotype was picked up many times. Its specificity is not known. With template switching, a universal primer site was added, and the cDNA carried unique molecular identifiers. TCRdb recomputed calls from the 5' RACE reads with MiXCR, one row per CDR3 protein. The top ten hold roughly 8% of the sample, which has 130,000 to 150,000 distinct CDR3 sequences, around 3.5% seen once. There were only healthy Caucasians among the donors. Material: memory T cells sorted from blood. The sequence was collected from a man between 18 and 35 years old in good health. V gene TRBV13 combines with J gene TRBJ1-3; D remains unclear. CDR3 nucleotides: TGTGCCAGCAGCTTAGGCACCGTTATGGGAAACACCATATATTTT. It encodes CASSLGTVMGNTIYF.